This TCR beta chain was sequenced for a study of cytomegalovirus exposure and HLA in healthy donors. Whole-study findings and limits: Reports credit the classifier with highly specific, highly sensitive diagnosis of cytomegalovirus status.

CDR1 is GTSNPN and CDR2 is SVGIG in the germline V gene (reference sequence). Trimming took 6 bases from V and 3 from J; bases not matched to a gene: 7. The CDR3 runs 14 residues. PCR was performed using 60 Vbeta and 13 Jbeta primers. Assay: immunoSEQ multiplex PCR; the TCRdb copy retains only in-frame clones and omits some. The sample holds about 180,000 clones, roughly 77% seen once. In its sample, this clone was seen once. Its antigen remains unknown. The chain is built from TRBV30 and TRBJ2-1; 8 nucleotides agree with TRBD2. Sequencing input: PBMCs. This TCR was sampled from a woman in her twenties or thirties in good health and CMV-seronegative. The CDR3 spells CACPGGGNYNEQFF. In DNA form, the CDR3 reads TGTGCCTGTCCCGGGGGGGGGAACTACAATGAGCAGTTCTTC.